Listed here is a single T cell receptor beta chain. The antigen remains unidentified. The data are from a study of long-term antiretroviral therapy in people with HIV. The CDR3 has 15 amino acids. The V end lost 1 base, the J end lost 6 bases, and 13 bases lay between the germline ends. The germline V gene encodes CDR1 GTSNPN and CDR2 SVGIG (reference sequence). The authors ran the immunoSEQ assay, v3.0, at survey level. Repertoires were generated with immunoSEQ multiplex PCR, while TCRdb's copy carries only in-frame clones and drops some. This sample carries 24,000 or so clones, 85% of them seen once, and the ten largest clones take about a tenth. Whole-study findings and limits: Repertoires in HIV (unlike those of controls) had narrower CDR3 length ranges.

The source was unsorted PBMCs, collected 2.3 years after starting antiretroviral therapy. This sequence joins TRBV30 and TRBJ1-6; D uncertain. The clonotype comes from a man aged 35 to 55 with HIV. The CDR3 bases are TGTGCCTGGAGTGAGGGAGCGGCCGGTAATTCACCCCTCCACTTT. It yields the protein CAWSEGAAGNSPLHF. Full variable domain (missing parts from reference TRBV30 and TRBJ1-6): SQTIHQWPATLVQPVGSPLSLECTVEGTSNPNLYWYRQAAGRGLQLLFYSVGIGQISSEVPQNLSASRPQDRQFILSSKKLLLSDSGFYLCAWSEGAAGNSPLHFGNGTRLTVT.